The rows below give T cell receptor beta chains drawn from one sample of a study of human T cells and chemical hapten exposure. MiXCR was run by TCRdb on the RACE reads, yielding one entry per CDR3 protein. The sample holds a few hundred thousand distinct CDR3 sequences, 5% to 6.5% seen once. Material: whole blood, obtained in connection with sensitization to the hapten diphenylcyclopropenone (DPC). These receptors were collected from a woman younger than 35 with alopecia areata. Some clones in this sample may be carry-over from other donors' samples. CDR3s include the opening cysteine and the closing phenylalanine or tryptophan. The order of the fields is J gene, clone size, D gene, V gene, CDR3 protein, CDR3 DNA. The D gene is left open where the match is weak. Size tells how often a clone was seen (once, few, many) or the class of an expanded clone, and some rows leave it out.

TRBJ2-3 many NA TRBV24-1 CATSDIGEADTQYF TGTGCCACCAGTGATATAGGGGAGGCAGATACGCAGTATTTT
TRBJ2-1 NA NA TRBV4-1 CASSQEGRGGVSNEQFF TGCGCCAGCAGCCAAGAAGGCAGGGGGGGCGTTAGTAATGAGCAGTTCTTC
TRBJ2-6 many NA TRBV29-1 CSVSFLGANVLTF TGCAGCGTTTCTTTCCTCGGGGCCAACGTCCTGACTTTC
TRBJ2-7 many NA TRBV14 CASSPTGISYEQYF TGTGCCAGCAGCCCGACAGGCATATCCTACGAGCAGTACTTC
TRBJ1-3 NA NA TRBV24-1 CATSDPGGVSGNTIYF TGTGCCACCAGTGATCCCGGCGGGGTCTCTGGAAACACCATATATTTT
TRBJ2-1 many TRBD2 TRBV20-1 CSATSGGILTYNEQFF TGCAGTGCTACTAGCGGGGGGATACTGACCTACAATGAGCAGTTCTTC
TRBJ1-4 NA NA TRBV4-3 CASNPTGNEKLFF TGCGCCAGCAACCCTACAGGAAATGAAAAACTGTTTTTT
TRBJ1-4 NA NA TRBV18 CASSPEAKSATNEKLFF TGTGCCAGCTCACCAGAGGCAAAATCCGCAACTAATGAAAAACTGTTTTTT
TRBJ2-3 NA NA TRBV4-1 CASGQVNLVSTDTQYF TGCGCCAGCGGCCAAGTAAATCTAGTCAGCACAGATACGCAGTATTTT
TRBJ2-7 few NA TRBV13 CASSGPGLLSYEQYF TGTGCCAGCAGCGGACCGGGACTGCTCTCCTACGAGCAGTACTTC
TRBJ1-5 many TRBD1 TRBV28 CASSFDPDRDGVDSNQPQHF TGTGCCAGCAGTTTCGACCCAGACAGGGACGGGGTCGATAGCAATCAGCCCCAGCATTTT
TRBJ1-2 many TRBD1 TRBV4-3 CASSQGEQGRIGYTF TGCGCCAGCAGCCAAGGGGAACAGGGGCGTATTGGCTACACCTTC
TRBJ1-3 many NA TRBV12-3/TRBV12-4 CASLPTQVAAGNTIYF TGTGCCAGCCTGCCAACACAGGTAGCGGCTGGAAACACCATATATTTT
TRBJ2-1 NA NA TRBV5-1 CASSLRPPSSYNEQFF TGCGCCAGCAGCTTAAGACCCCCGAGCTCCTACAATGAGCAGTTCTTC
TRBJ2-7 many NA TRBV6-2/TRBV6-3 CASSSSGTASTF TGTGCCAGCAGTTCATCCGGGACTGCGTCTACGTTT
TRBJ2-2 many NA TRBV12-3/TRBV12-4 CASSPPGPNTGELFF TGTGCCAGCAGTCCCCCCGGGCCAAACACCGGGGAGCTGTTTTTT
TRBJ1-5 many NA TRBV6-5 CASSYSSGETEPQHF TGTGCCAGCAGTTACTCGAGCGGGGAAACGGAGCCCCAGCATTTT
TRBJ2-7 NA NA TRBV4-3 CASSPLTGSLYEQYF TGCGCCAGCAGCCCGCTAACAGGATCCCTTTACGAGCAGTACTTC
TRBJ2-1 few TRBD2 TRBV19 CASSRGGPAYNEQFF TGTGCCAGTAGCCGCGGGGGGCCGGCCTACAATGAGCAGTTCTTC
TRBJ1-6 few TRBD1 TRBV10-3 CAISESKKGAYNSPLHF TGTGCCATCAGTGAGTCGAAAAAGGGGGCTTATAATTCACCCCTCCACTTT
TRBJ1-2 many NA TRBV3-1 CASSHITEGKYGYTF TGTGCCAGCAGCCATATAACTGAGGGGAAGTATGGCTACACCTTC
TRBJ1-6 few NA TRBV7-8 CASSSREGDSPLHF TGTGCCAGCAGCTCCCGGGAGGGGGATTCACCCCTCCACTTT
TRBJ2-4 NA NA TRBV5-6 CASSIRTFKNIQYF TGTGCCAGCAGCATTAGAACTTTCAAAAACATTCAGTACTTC
TRBJ2-7 few TRBD1 TRBV28 CASSSDRAVAEQYF TGTGCCAGCAGTTCGGACAGGGCGGTAGCGGAGCAGTACTTC
TRBJ2-7 NA TRBD1 TRBV9 CASSAGQGALEQYF TGTGCCAGCAGCGCCGGACAGGGGGCGCTTGAGCAGTACTTC
TRBJ2-1 many NA TRBV18 CASSPGGARNNEQFF TGTGCCAGCTCACCAGGAGGAGCCAGAAACAATGAGCAGTTCTTC
TRBJ1-1 NA NA TRBV27 CASSLWGLRGEYSRNTEAFF TGTGCCAGCAGTTTATGGGGATTGCGGGGGGAGTATAGTAGGAACACTGAAGCTTTCTTT
TRBJ1-1 many NA TRBV4-3 CASSQDLGVWTEAFF TGCGCCAGCAGCCAAGATTTGGGGGTCTGGACTGAAGCTTTCTTT